This passage covers 31 T cell receptor beta chains from one sample sequenced in a study of cytomegalovirus exposure and HLA in healthy donors. The assay was immunoSEQ multiplex PCR, and TCRdb's table has in-frame clones only and misses some. The data hold tens of thousands of clones, with approximately 93% observed a single time. Sample: PBMCs. Receptors originate from a man aged 18 to 29 in good health and CMV-seropositive.

V is TRBV2 and J is TRBJ2-2; D is uncertain. The V gene lost 4 bases and the J gene lost 5 bases, with 11 bases spanning the gap. The CDR3 covers 14 residues. Germline V gene lookup returns CDR1 SNHLY and CDR2 FYNNEI. The CDR3 nucleotides read TGTGCCAGCAGTGCTCTAGGCCCTACCGGGGAGCTGTTTTTT. This gives the protein CASSALGPTGELFF. The variable domain in full, with the rest retrieved from reference TRBV2 and TRBJ2-2, is EPEVTQTPSHQVTQMGQEVILRCVPISNHLYFYWYRQILGQKVEFLVSFYNNEISEKSEIFDDQFSVERPDGSNFTLKIRSTKLEDSAMYFCASSALGPTGELFFGEGSRLTVL.

This chain connects TRBV6-6 to TRBJ1-1; D is unclear. Germline assignment: CDR1 MNHNY and CDR2 SVGAGI (reference sequence). The V and J ends lost 2 bases and 1 base respectively, with 11 bases between them. This CDR3 contains 15 residues. The chain's CDR3 is CASSYGFGANTEAFF. The CDR3 DNA sequence: TGTGCCAGCAGTTACGGTTTCGGAGCGAACACTGAAGCTTTCTTT.

This chain links TRBV7-9 with TRBJ1-4, with TRBD1 as a possible D gene (6 bases). CDR1 is SEHNR, CDR2 FQNEAQ, per germline (reference sequence). The CDR3 is 15 amino acids. Trimming removed 5 bases from V and 0 bases from J, with 10 bases in between. CDR3 bases: TGTGCCAGCAGCCCACAGGGCGCAACTAATGAAAAACTGTTTTTT. It encodes CASSPQGATNEKLFF.

The chain uses TRBV28 and TRBJ2-7; 12 nucleotides line up with TRBD1. V was pared by 5 bases and J by 6 bases, with 8 bases of the junction left unmatched. The CDR3 loop spans 15 amino acids. The V gene's germline CDR1 is MDHEN and CDR2 SYDVKM. The CDR3 region is CASSRDRGRLGEQYF. The CDR3 DNA reads as TGTGCCAGCAGTCGGGACAGGGGGCGTCTTGGCGAGCAGTACTTC.

J is TRBJ2-5 and V is TRBV29-1; TRBD2 is a possible D gene (7 bases). Per the germline V gene, CDR1 is SQVTM and CDR2 is ANQGSEA. The ends were cut back, 3 bases at V and 0 bases at J, with 11 bases in the middle. This CDR3 has 14 residues. The CDR3 nucleotides are TGCAGCGTTGAGTGGCGGGGGCACCAAGAGACCCAGTACTTC. Its translation: CSVEWRGHQETQYF.

The rearrangement links TRBV6-1 to TRBJ2-3, with 7 bases matching TRBD1. The germline gives CDR1 MNHNS, CDR2 SASEGT. The trim removed 4 bases at V and 1 base at J, leaving 5 bases unmatched. The CDR3 has 15 residues. The CDR3 DNA reads TGTGCCAGCAGTGCCTTCGGACAGGGCACAGATACGCAGTATTTT. Protein: CASSAFGQGTDTQYF.

The chain combines TRBV5-1 with TRBJ1-1; no clear D. The CDR3 consists of 14 residues. The ends were cut back, 2 bases at V and 2 bases at J, with 10 bases in the middle. CDR1 SGHRS and CDR2 YFSETQ come from the germline V gene. CDR3 sequence (DNA): TGCGCCAGCAGCTTCTCGGGGAGTAACACTGAAGCTTTCTTT. Translating it yields CASSFSGSNTEAFF. The full variable domain, its missing parts supplied by reference TRBV5-1 and TRBJ1-1, is KAGVTQTPRYLIKTRGQQVTLSCSPISGHRSVSWYQQTPGQGLQFLFEYFSETQRNKGNFPGRFSGRQFSNSRSEMNVSTLELGDSALYLCASSFSGSNTEAFFGQGTRLTVV.

V usage is TRBV10-3 and J usage is TRBJ2-2; D possibly corresponds to TRBD1 (6 bases). The CDR3 runs 13 residues. CDR1 ENHRY and CDR2 SYGVKD come from the germline V gene. V shed 10 bases and J shed 0 bases, with 9 bases lying between them. CDR3 region: CATRTANTGELFF. Written as DNA, the CDR3 is TGTGCCACCCGGACAGCGAACACCGGGGAGCTGTTTTTT.

The chain uses TRBV7-3 and TRBJ2-7; 9 bases align to TRBD1. The trim removed 1 base at V and 7 bases at J, leaving 11 bases unmatched. This CDR3 is 16 amino acids long. The V gene's germline CDR1 is SGHTA and CDR2 FQGTGA. CDR3 bases: TGTGCCAGCAGCTTAAATAAGAGGAACAGGGGGCTTGAGCAGTACTTC. As protein: CASSLNKRNRGLEQYF.

The V call is TRBV2, the J call TRBJ2-2, with 8 bases fitting TRBD1. The CDR3 covers 15 residues. CDR1 is SNHLY, CDR2 FYNNEI, per germline. V lost 7 bases, J lost 1 base, and 5 bases stayed unmatched. The CDR3 spells CASTPDRVNTGELFF. The CDR3 DNA reads TGTGCCAGCACCCCGGACAGGGTGAACACCGGGGAGCTGTTTTTT.

The V call is TRBV18, the J call TRBJ1-1, with TRBD1 as a possible D gene (6 bases). V was pared by 3 bases and J by 1 base, with 15 bases between. CDR1 and CDR2 from the germline V gene are KGHSH and LQKENI. The CDR3 has 16 residues. The CDR3 here is CASSPVTGYGNTEAFF. The DNA for the CDR3 is TGTGCCAGCTCACCCGTAACAGGGTATGGGAACACTGAAGCTTTCTTT.

J is TRBJ1-2 and V is TRBV10-3; 11 bases match TRBD1. Germline V gene lookup returns CDR1 ENHRY and CDR2 SYGVKD. J was trimmed by 7 bases and V by 5 bases; bases with no gene match: 6. The CDR3 is made up of 14 amino acids. The CDR3 loop reads CAISRTGGAGGYTF. CDR3 DNA sequence: TGTGCCATCAGTCGGACAGGGGGCGCCGGTGGCTACACCTTC.

The chain uses TRBV30 and TRBJ1-5; TRBD1 matches at 9 bases. Unmatched junction bases numbered 10, after V lost 1 base and J lost 0 bases. The CDR3 covers 18 residues. From germline, CDR1 is GTSNPN and CDR2 SVGIG (reference sequence). The CDR3 reads CAWSEGTGPTRSNQPQHF. Here the CDR3 DNA reads TGTGCCTGGAGTGAGGGGACAGGGCCCACGCGTAGCAATCAGCCCCAGCATTTT.

This chain links TRBV4-1 with TRBJ1-1, with D possibly being TRBD1 (6 bases). CDR1 and CDR2 (germline): MGHRA, YSYEKL. The CDR3 runs 15 residues. Trimming removed 3 bases from V and 6 bases from J, with 17 bases in between. The DNA for the CDR3 is TGCGCCAGCAGCCACGGTTACAGGGAGCGTTCTGAAGCTTTCTTT. This encodes CASSHGYRERSEAFF.

The CDR3 loop reads CASSVEDRVNTEAFF. The CDR3 bases are TGTGCCAGCAGCGTAGAAGACAGGGTGAACACTGAAGCTTTCTTT. The chain joins TRBV9 to TRBJ1-1, with TRBD1 identical over 7 bases. Germline V CDR1 and CDR2: SGDLS, YYNGEE. With V trimmed by 0 bases and J by 0 bases, 2 bases remained unmatched. The CDR3 length is 15 residues.

The V call is TRBV6-1, the J call TRBJ1-2; 7 nucleotides align to TRBD1. CDR3 length: 14 amino acids. V shed 1 base and J 6 bases; nucleotides not matched to a gene: 5. CDR1 is MNHNS, CDR2 SASEGT, per germline. The DNA for the CDR3 is TGTGCCAGCAGTGAAGTCGGCAGGGGGGATGGCTACACCTTC. Translated: CASSEVGRGDGYTF.

This chain joins TRBV11-2 and TRBJ2-7; D perhaps matches TRBD1 (6 bases). Trimming left V 0 bases short and J 2 bases short, with 14 bases between. The CDR3 covers 16 residues. Germline V CDR1 and CDR2: SGHAT, FQNNGV. The DNA of the CDR3 is TGTGCCAGCAGCTTAGATGTGGAAGGGGGAGCCTACGAGCAGTACTTC. This gives the protein CASSLDVEGGAYEQYF.

The chain employs TRBV28 and TRBJ1-2; 7 nucleotides match TRBD1. V trimming: 6 bases; J trimming: 0 bases; junction bases outside the gene matches: 7. CDR1 and CDR2 (germline): MDHEN, SYDVKM. The length of the CDR3 is 15 residues. This CDR3 is CASSLGTASNYGYTF. CDR3 coding DNA: TGTGCCAGCAGCCTCGGGACAGCTTCTAACTATGGCTACACCTTC.

The rearrangement links TRBV29-1 to TRBJ1-2; D is unresolved. V was shortened by 7 bases and J by 5 bases, with 17 bases between the two germline ends. The CDR3 sequence is 13 residues long. Germline assignment: CDR1 SQVTM and CDR2 ANQGSEA. CDR3 loop: CSAAIHEGYGYTF. CDR3 nucleotide sequence: TGCAGCGCAGCGATTCATGAGGGTTATGGCTACACCTTC.

V and J are TRBV2 and TRBJ2-2, with TRBD1 matching over 10 bases. Unmatched junction bases numbered 3, after V lost 6 bases and J lost 2 bases. Germline assignment: CDR1 SNHLY and CDR2 FYNNEI. The CDR3 extends over 15 amino acids. CDR3 region: CASRGTGVNTGELFF. The CDR3 DNA reads as TGTGCCAGCAGGGGGACAGGGGTCAACACCGGGGAGCTGTTTTTT.

As to this clone: One junction end does not reproduce the germline sequence, and a read error may be involved. The rearrangement joins TRBV7-7 to TRBJ2-1, with 10 bases fitting TRBD2. Germline CDR1 is SSHAT and CDR2 is FNYEAQ (reference sequence). The length of the CDR3 is 16 residues. Here the CDR3 reads CASSLGLAGDYNEQFF. CDR3 sequence (DNA): TGTGCTAGCAGCTTAGGGCTAGCGGGAGATTACAATGAGCAGTTCTTC.

The gene calls are TRBV27 and TRBJ2-1, with D perhaps matching TRBD2 (5 bases). The length of the CDR3 is 11 residues. From germline, CDR1 is MNHEY and CDR2 SMNVEV (reference sequence). V lost 10 bases and J 3 bases, leaving 7 bases between the germline ends. The DNA of the CDR3 is TGTGCCACGGGAAACTACAATGAGCAGTTCTTC. As protein: CATGNYNEQFF.

The rearrangement joins TRBV4-1 to TRBJ2-7; D is possibly TRBD2 (5 bases). The CDR3 is made up of 14 amino acids. Per germline, CDR1 MGHRA and CDR2 YSYEKL. Trimming shortened V by 3 bases and J by 1 base, and 10 bases separated the two germline ends. The CDR3 loop is CASSQITSSYEQYF. In nucleotides, the CDR3 is TGCGCCAGCAGCCAGATAACTAGTTCCTACGAGCAGTACTTC.

This clone was observed once. Other DNA sequences from this sample encode an identical CDR3 as well. This sequence joins TRBV6-6 and TRBJ1-5; 8 nucleotides line up with TRBD1. V was pared by 6 bases and J by 2 bases, with 9 bases of the junction left unmatched. This CDR3 spans 16 amino acids. CDR1 is MNHNY and CDR2 is SVGAGI in the germline V gene (reference sequence). The CDR3 coding sequence is TGTGCCAGCAGCCCTACGACAGGGGAGGGCAATCAGCCCCAGCATTTT. Its translation: CASSPTTGEGNQPQHF.

The V gene is TRBV4-3, the J gene TRBJ2-1, with D unresolved. V shed 4 bases and J shed 4 bases, with 17 bases lying between them. This CDR3 has 16 amino acids. Germline-derived CDR1 and CDR2 are LGHNA and YSLEER. CDR3 in amino acids: CASSRGLSLSYNEQFF. In nucleotides, the CDR3 is TGCGCCAGCAGCCGAGGCCTTTCCCTCTCTTACAATGAGCAGTTCTTC.

V and J are TRBV7-2 and TRBJ2-3; 12 nucleotides agree with TRBD1. The CDR3 spans 17 residues. Germline CDR1 SGHTA, CDR2 FQGNSA. V shed 5 bases, J shed 10 bases, and the junction held 16 bases outside the gene matches. The CDR3 region is CASSPPSPGQGADAQYF. The CDR3 DNA reads TGTGCCAGCAGCCCCCCTTCCCCGGGACAGGGGGCCGATGCGCAGTATTTT.

The chain carries TRBV30 and TRBJ2-2; TRBD2 aligns across 9 bases. The germline gives CDR1 GTSNPN, CDR2 SVGIG (reference sequence). V was pared by 2 bases and J by 3 bases, with 1 base of the junction left unmatched. This CDR3 contains 14 residues. The CDR3 region is CAWSSGGYTGELFF. Here the CDR3 DNA reads TGTGCCTGGAGTAGCGGGGGGTACACCGGGGAGCTGTTTTTT.

The chain links TRBV5-6 to TRBJ2-3, with D maybe TRBD2 (6 bases). Germline V gene sequence: CDR1 SGHDT, CDR2 YYEEEE. The germline V and J ends were trimmed by 1 base and 2 bases, with 8 bases remaining between them. The CDR3 is 14 amino acids. CDR3 sequence: CASSLRDFTDTQYF. The CDR3, as DNA: TGTGCCAGCAGCTTGAGGGACTTCACAGATACGCAGTATTTT.

The chain links TRBV2 to TRBJ2-2, with D possibly being TRBD2 (6 bases). The CDR3 runs 14 residues. Germline CDR1 and CDR2: SNHLY and FYNNEI. The V end was cut by 7 bases, the J end by 8 bases, with 17 bases between. CDR3 protein: CASTPREGTGELFF. CDR3 bases: TGTGCCAGCACCCCTCGTGAGGGGACTGGGGAGCTGTTTTTT.

The rearrangement uses TRBV19 and TRBJ1-1; D not certain. The CDR3 extends over 13 amino acids. Germline loops: CDR1 LNHDA, CDR2 SQIVND (reference sequence). With 1 base removed from V and 1 base from J, the gap between germline ends came to 4 bases. DNA of the CDR3: TGTGCCAGTAGTATAGTGGCGAACACTGAAGCTTTCTTT. Translated: CASSIVANTEAFF.

The chain joins TRBV6-1 to TRBJ2-3; 10 positions agree with TRBD2. In germline, CDR1 is MNHNS, CDR2 SASEGT. The CDR3 runs 14 residues. V trimming: 6 bases; J trimming: 3 bases; junction bases outside the gene matches: 3. The DNA for the CDR3 is TGTGCCAGCAGGGGACTAGCGTCTACAGATACGCAGTATTTT. Amino acid sequence: CASRGLASTDTQYF.